This T cell receptor (beta chain) was sequenced in a study of neoadjuvant nivolumab and ipilimumab in lung cancer (dated by TCRdb to 2020 to 2021). With respect to the entire study: Nivolumab was given at 3 mg/kg intravenously on days 1, 15 and 29, and the combination arm added ipilimumab 1 mg/kg on day 1 only. The primary endpoint of the trial was the rate of major pathologic response (MPR) in the intention-to-treat population of each study arm. The trial treated roughly 42 patients with operable NSCLC: some 23 were randomized to nivolumab monotherapy and approximately 20 to nivolumab plus ipilimumab. TCR repertoires in pretherapy (baseline) peripheral blood were compared with TCR repertoires in tumors resected at surgery after neoadjuvant immune checkpoint blockade. Matched pretherapy and resected tumor pairs were analyzed for seven patients: four treated with nivolumab and three with nivolumab plus ipilimumab.

Read against the paper, the sample's time point label means: at surgical resection after neoadjuvant nivolumab +/- ipilimumab. Samples were obtained from the phase 2 randomized NEOSTAR trial, in which neoadjuvant nivolumab or nivolumab plus ipilimumab followed by surgery was tested in operable NSCLC. For this clone: Its antigen is not yet known. No much larger clone exists at a distance of one base, and base qualities are not known.

Library preparation employed the immunoSEQ multiplex PCR assay. Regarding the original processing steps: Richness and clonality were used to summarize the repertoires, and clones that significantly expanded or contracted between pre- and post-therapy samples were identified. TCRdb holds this immuneACCESS table with in-frame rearrangements only. Some clones are missing; in checked studies, unresolved V genes explain under half, and the rest has no known cause. D and trimming come from the DNA, and the V and J calls and clone size come from that table. Here the sample has 30,000 to 35,000 clones; less than 95% occur a single time. The ten largest clones represent roughly 5.3% of the sample. V gives up 2 bases and J gives up 6 bases, and the segment between their germline ends measures 20 bases. The germline V gene (reference sequence) gives CDR1 as SGHKS and CDR2 as YYEKEE. Counted from cysteine to phenylalanine, this CDR3 has 17 amino acids. Just CDR3 DNA is preserved here, 51 bases in frame from base 1.

Here is what the overall study found, with its caveats: TCR sequencing was performed in a small number of samples. No significant correlation was found between TCR clonality and pathologic tumor regression, and only one major-pathologic-response sample was available for the clonality analysis. Resected tumors had greater TCR richness and clonality than tumor-adjacent uninvolved lung, and increases were observed in more dual-therapy-treated tumors. From pretherapy to surgery, increases in tumor T-cell richness and clonality were observed in three of three dual-therapy tumors but in only two of four nivolumab-treated tumors. A positive correlation was observed between pretherapy blood TCR richness and richness in tumors resected after neoadjuvant therapy (Spearman R ~ 0.82).

The V gene is TRBV5-5 and the J gene is TRBJ1-4, and TRBD1 may be the D gene, going by 5 matching bases. Sequenced here: peripheral blood, sampled after neoadjuvant nivolumab, alone or with ipilimumab, at or shortly before surgery. The receptor was derived from an adult with non-small cell lung cancer. The sequence in DNA is TGTGCCAGCAGCTTCGGGGTTAGCGGGGCAATATATGAAAAACTGTTTTTT. This is translated as CASSFGVSGAIYEKLFF.